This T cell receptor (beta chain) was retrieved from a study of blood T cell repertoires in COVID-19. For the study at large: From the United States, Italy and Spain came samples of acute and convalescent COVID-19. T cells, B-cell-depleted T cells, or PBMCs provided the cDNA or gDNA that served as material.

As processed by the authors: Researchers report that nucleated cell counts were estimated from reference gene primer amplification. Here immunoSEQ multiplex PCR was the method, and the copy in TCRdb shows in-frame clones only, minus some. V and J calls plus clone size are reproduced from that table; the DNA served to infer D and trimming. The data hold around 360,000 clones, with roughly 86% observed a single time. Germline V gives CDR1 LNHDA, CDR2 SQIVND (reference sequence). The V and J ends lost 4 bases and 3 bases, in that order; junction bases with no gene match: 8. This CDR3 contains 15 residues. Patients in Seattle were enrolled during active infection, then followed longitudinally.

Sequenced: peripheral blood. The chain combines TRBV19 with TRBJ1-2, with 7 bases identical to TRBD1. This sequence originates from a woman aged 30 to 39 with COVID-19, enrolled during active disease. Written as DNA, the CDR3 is TGTGCCAGTAGTACCGCTTGGGACAGTCACTATGGCTACACCTTC. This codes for CASSTAWDSHYGYTF.